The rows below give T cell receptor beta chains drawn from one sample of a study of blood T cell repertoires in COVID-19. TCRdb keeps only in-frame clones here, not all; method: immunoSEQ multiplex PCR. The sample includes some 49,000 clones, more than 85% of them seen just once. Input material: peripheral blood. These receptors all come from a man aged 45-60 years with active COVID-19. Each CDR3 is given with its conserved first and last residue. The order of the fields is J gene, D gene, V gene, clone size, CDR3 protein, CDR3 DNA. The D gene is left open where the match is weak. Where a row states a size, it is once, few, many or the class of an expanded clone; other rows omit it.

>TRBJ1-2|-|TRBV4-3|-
CASSQDLGGVFTF
TGCGCCAGCAGCCAAGATCTTGGGGGGGTCTTCACCTTC
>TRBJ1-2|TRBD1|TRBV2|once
CASSYALGQGGGYTF
TGTGCCAGCAGCTACGCACTGGGACAGGGGGGTGGCTACACCTTC
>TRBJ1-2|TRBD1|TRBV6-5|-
CASSLGDREGGYTF
TGTGCCAGCAGTTTGGGGGACAGGGAGGGTGGCTACACCTTC
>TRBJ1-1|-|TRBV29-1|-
CSVLEGRGEAFF
TGCAGCGTTCTCGAGGGCAGGGGTGAAGCTTTCTTT
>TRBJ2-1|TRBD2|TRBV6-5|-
CASSYQLAGYNEQFF
TGTGCCAGCAGTTACCAACTAGCGGGATACAATGAGCAGTTCTTC
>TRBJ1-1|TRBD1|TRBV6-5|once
CASSPGGAENTEAFF
TGTGCCAGCAGCCCAGGGGGCGCGGAAAACACTGAAGCTTTCTTT
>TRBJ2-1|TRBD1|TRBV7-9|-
CASSHGRDRGNNEQFF
TGTGCCAGCAGCCATGGCCGGGACAGGGGCAACAATGAGCAGTTCTTC
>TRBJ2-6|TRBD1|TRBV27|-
CASSLSTGGLTGANVLTF
TGTGCCAGCAGTTTATCGACAGGGGGTCTCACTGGGGCCAACGTCCTGACTTTC
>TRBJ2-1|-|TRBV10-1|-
CASSDIGSGDEQFF
TGCGCCAGCAGTGACATCGGCTCAGGGGATGAGCAGTTCTTC
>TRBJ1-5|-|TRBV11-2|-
CASSLGREQPQHF
TGTGCCAGCAGCTTGGGCAGGGAACAGCCCCAGCATTTT
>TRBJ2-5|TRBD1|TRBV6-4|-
CASSELPGQGQETQYF
TGTGCCAGCAGTGAACTCCCTGGACAGGGGCAAGAGACCCAGTACTTC
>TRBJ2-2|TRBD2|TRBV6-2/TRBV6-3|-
CASSWRGGFSGELFF
TGTGCCAGCAGTTGGCGGGGGGGTTTTTCCGGGGAGCTGTTTTTT
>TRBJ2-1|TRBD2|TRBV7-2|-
CASSFRGLAGGDNEQFF
TGTGCCAGCAGCTTCCGGGGACTAGCGGGGGGAGACAATGAGCAGTTCTTC
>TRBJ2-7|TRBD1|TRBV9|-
CASSARSTGSMDEQYF
TGTGCCAGCAGCGCCCGATCGACAGGGAGTATGGACGAGCAGTACTTC
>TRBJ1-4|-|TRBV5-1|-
CASSLRAGDEKLFF
TGCGCCAGCAGCTTGAGGGCAGGGGACGAAAAACTGTTTTTT
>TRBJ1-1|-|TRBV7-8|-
CASSLVAANTEAFF
TGTGCCAGCAGCTTAGTGGCGGCGAACACTGAAGCTTTCTTT
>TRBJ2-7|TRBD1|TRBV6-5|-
CASRAGQGVSYEQYF
TGTGCCAGCAGGGCAGGACAGGGGGTTTCCTACGAGCAGTACTTC
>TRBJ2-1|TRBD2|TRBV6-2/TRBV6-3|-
CASSRSGSGPYNEQFF
TGTGCCAGCAGTCGGAGCGGGAGCGGCCCCTACAATGAGCAGTTCTTC